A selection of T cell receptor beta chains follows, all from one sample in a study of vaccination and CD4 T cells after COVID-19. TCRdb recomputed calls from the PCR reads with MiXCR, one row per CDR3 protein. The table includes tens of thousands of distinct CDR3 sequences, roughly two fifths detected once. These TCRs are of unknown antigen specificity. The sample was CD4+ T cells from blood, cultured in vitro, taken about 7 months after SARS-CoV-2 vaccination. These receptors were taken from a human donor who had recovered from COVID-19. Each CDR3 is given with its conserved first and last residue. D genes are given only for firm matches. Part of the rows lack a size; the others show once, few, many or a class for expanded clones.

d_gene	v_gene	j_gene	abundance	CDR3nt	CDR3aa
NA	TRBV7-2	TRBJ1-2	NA	TGTGCCAGCAGTCTGGGACGTAACTATGGCTACACCTTC	CASSLGRNYGYTF
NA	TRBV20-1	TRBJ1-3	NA	TGCAGTGCTAGCTCGGGCGGGGGGTCCCGGCCCATATATTTT	CSASSGGGSRPIYF
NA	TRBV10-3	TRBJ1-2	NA	TGTGCCATCAGTGAGTACCTCTCGCAGGGGCTTGGCTACACCTTC	CAISEYLSQGLGYTF
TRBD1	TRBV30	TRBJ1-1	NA	TGTGCCTGGTCGAGCGAAAGACAGGGAGAAGCTTTCTTT	CAWSSERQGEAFF
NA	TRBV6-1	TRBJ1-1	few	TGTGCCAGCGGAGCCTCAAGTTGGAACACTGAAGCTTTCTTT	CASGASSWNTEAFF
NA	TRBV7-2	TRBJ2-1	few	TGTGCCAGCAGCAAGAGAAGGGATGAGCAGTTCTTC	CASSKRRDEQFF
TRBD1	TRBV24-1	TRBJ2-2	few	TGTGCCACCAGCGAACCAAGACAGGGCATCGGGGAGCTGTTTTTT	CATSEPRQGIGELFF
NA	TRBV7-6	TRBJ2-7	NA	TGTGCCAGCAGCTTATTAGCGTCTGAGCAGTACTTC	CASSLLASEQYF
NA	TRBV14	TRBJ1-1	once	TGTGCCAGCAGCCAAGAAGCGGACACTGAAGCTTTCTTT	CASSQEADTEAFF
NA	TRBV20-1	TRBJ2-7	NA	TGCAGTGCTAGGGGGCTGCCAGGAAGAGGCTACGAGCAGTACTTC	CSARGLPGRGYEQYF
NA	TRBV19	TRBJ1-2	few	TGTGCCAGTGGCTTCCCCGGGACCCATGGCTACACCTTC	CASGFPGTHGYTF
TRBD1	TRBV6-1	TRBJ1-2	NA	TGTGCCAGCGCGAATTATCAGGGGGGCTATGGCTACACCTTC	CASANYQGGYGYTF
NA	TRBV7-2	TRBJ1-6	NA	TGTGCCAGCAGCTTGAACACGGGTAATAATTCACCCCTCCACTTT	CASSLNTGNNSPLHF
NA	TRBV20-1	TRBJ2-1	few	TGCAGTGCTAAACTCCGGGCCGCTTACAATGAGCAGTTCTTC	CSAKLRAAYNEQFF
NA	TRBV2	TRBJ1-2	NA	TGTGCCAGCAGTGAACAGAAGAACTATGGCTACACCTTC	CASSEQKNYGYTF
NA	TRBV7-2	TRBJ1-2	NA	TGTGCCAGCAGCTTAGGGGTGGCTAACTATGGCTACACCTTC	CASSLGVANYGYTF
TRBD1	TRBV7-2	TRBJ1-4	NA	TGTGCCAGCAGTAATGGACAGGGCAATGAAAAACTGTTTTTT	CASSNGQGNEKLFF
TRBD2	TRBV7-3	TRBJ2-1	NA	TGTGCCAGCAGCACACTAGCGGGGGAGCTTCGGGGTGAGCAGTTCTTC	CASSTLAGELRGEQFF
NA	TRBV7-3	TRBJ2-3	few	TGTGCCAGCAGCCTCGCCCACTCGATCTTTAGCACAGATACGCAGTATTTT	CASSLAHSIFSTDTQYF
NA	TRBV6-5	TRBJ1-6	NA	TGTGCCAGCAGTTACTCGCCGGGAGGTAATTCACCCCTCCACTTT	CASSYSPGGNSPLHF
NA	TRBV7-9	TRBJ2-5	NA	TGTGCCAGCACCCTAGGAGGGGGCCACCAAGAGACCCAGTACTTC	CASTLGGGHQETQYF
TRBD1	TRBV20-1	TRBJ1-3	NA	TGCAGTGCTAGAGATCCCAGGGGGCCTGGAAACACCATATATTTT	CSARDPRGPGNTIYF
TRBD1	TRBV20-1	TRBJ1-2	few	TGCAGTGCCCCAGGGGACAGGGACTATGGCTACACCTTC	CSAPGDRDYGYTF
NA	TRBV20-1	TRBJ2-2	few	TGCAGTGCTGTTGACAGATCGAACACCGGGGAGCTGTTTTTT	CSAVDRSNTGELFF
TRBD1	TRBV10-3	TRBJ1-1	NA	TGTGCCATCAGGAGACTCCCGGGACAGGGGAACAGGGTGAGCACTGAAGCTTTCTTT	CAIRRLPGQGNRVSTEAFF
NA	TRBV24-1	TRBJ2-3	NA	TGTGCCACCAGTGATACGCACTATATCGGGGACGGCACAGATACGCAGTATTTT	CATSDTHYIGDGTDTQYF
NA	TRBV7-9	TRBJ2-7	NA	TGTGCCAGCAGCTTCAGGGTTGGTTCTGTGGTTAACGAGCAGTACTTC	CASSFRVGSVVNEQYF
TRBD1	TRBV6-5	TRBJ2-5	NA	TGTGCCAGCAGTTACGACAGGGTGGGAGAGACCCAGTACTTC	CASSYDRVGETQYF
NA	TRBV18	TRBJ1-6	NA	TGTGCCAGCTCCGCAGACAGTAATTCACCCCTCCACTTT	CASSADSNSPLHF
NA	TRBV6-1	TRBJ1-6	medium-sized	TGTGCCAGCAGAGACAGACGGAATTCACCCCTCCACTTT	CASRDRRNSPLHF
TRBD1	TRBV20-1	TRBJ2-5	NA	TGCAGTGTTGAGGGACAGTCGGAGACCCAGTACTTC	CSVEGQSETQYF
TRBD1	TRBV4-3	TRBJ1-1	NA	TGCGCCAGCAGCCAGGTGGGGACAGGGGGGATAGAAGCTTTCTTT	CASSQVGTGGIEAFF
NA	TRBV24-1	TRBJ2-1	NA	TGTGCCACCAGTGACGATTGGGGCGGTGAGCAGTTCTTC	CATSDDWGGEQFF
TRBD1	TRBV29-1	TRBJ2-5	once	TGCAGCGGGACAGGGGGGGCAGAGACCCAGTACTTC	CSGTGGAETQYF
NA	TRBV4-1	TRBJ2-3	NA	TGCGCCAGCAGCCAAGTTCTAGCCTCAGATACGCAGTATTTT	CASSQVLASDTQYF